A selection of T cell receptor beta chains follows, all from one sample in a study of T cells expressing NK-cell markers. TCRdb reprocessed the 5' RACE reads, with one entry per CDR3 protein and no DNA. The table counts roughly 350,000 distinct CDR3 sequences; 4% to 6.5% lies in the top ten. Source material: blood T cells: a sorted CD56 or NKG2C T cell subset, CD4+ or CD8+ T cells, or bulk PBMC T cells (not recorded which). Receptors were obtained from a man aged 18-75 years in good health. The CDR3 runs from the conserved cysteine through the conserved F or W. Each record gives: V gene, J gene, CDR3 protein.

V: TRBV10-3; J: TRBJ2-7; CDR3: CAISELGTGVDKEQYF
V: TRBV18; J: TRBJ2-7; CDR3: CASSTRLAGKDEQYF
V: TRBV20-1; J: TRBJ2-1; CDR3: CSANAGSNEQFF
V: TRBV19; J: TRBJ1-1; CDR3: CASSIAGFRLTEAFF
V: TRBV12-3/TRBV12-4; J: TRBJ1-2; CDR3: CASRGSGVYGYTF
V: TRBV6-5; J: TRBJ1-4; CDR3: CASSYRPGQGNEKLFF
V: TRBV6-1; J: TRBJ2-5; CDR3: CASMYRDWETQYF
V: TRBV28; J: TRBJ2-2; CDR3: CASRPSGTGGGELFF
V: TRBV12-3/TRBV12-4; J: TRBJ1-2; CDR3: CASSPQVRTGNYGYTF
V: TRBV6-5; J: TRBJ2-1; CDR3: CASSQAMNEQFF
V: TRBV12-2; J: TRBJ2-1; CDR3: CASRLPKPGHYNEQFF
V: TRBV5-6; J: TRBJ1-1; CDR3: CASTPLPGQINTEAFF
V: TRBV5-1; J: TRBJ1-1; CDR3: CASSLRQIGSTEAFF
V: TRBV12-3/TRBV12-4; J: TRBJ1-2; CDR3: CASSGQPFDYGYTF
V: TRBV6-4; J: TRBJ2-2; CDR3: CASSDRWDGELFF
V: TRBV28; J: TRBJ2-7; CDR3: CASNRGGQREQYF
V: TRBV9; J: TRBJ2-1; CDR3: CASSPGGYNEQFF
V: TRBV6-1; J: TRBJ1-2; CDR3: CASSRGQGWNGYTF
V: TRBV28; J: TRBJ2-7; CDR3: CATRDRGMNYEQYF
V: TRBV20-1; J: TRBJ2-7; CDR3: CSARSQGISYEQYF
V: TRBV20-1; J: TRBJ2-3; CDR3: CSAVLTSGGYTQYF
V: TRBV3-1; J: TRBJ2-7; CDR3: CASSQPHTGTYEQYF
V: TRBV24-1; J: TRBJ2-7; CDR3: CATTTGSYEQYF
V: TRBV6-6; J: TRBJ2-3; CDR3: CASSYEGLATDTQYF
V: TRBV6-5; J: TRBJ1-5; CDR3: CASRSSGQGLKQPQHF
V: TRBV20-1; J: TRBJ2-1; CDR3: CSARGFAGGIYNEQFF
V: TRBV10-3; J: TRBJ2-2; CDR3: CATATTGTGELFF
V: TRBV6-1; J: TRBJ1-4; CDR3: CASSLRGQGFEKLFF
V: TRBV7-9; J: TRBJ1-2; CDR3: CASSRQWGYTF
V: TRBV29-1; J: TRBJ2-6; CDR3: CSVVLSSGANVLTF
V: TRBV7-3; J: TRBJ2-2; CDR3: CASSREGTFNTGELFF
V: TRBV12-3/TRBV12-4; J: TRBJ2-5; CDR3: CASSGSGGQETQYF
V: TRBV20-1; J: TRBJ2-3; CDR3: CSARVAPSRNTQYF
V: TRBV6-5; J: TRBJ2-2; CDR3: CASSLGWELFF
V: TRBV5-8; J: TRBJ2-2; CDR3: CASTPRGGAYAGELFF
V: TRBV27; J: TRBJ2-3; CDR3: CASSRRMRGGLTDTQYF
V: TRBV2; J: TRBJ2-1; CDR3: CASKAGGTYNEQFF
V: TRBV28; J: TRBJ2-7; CDR3: CASSLPGDYEQYF
V: TRBV6-5; J: TRBJ2-7; CDR3: CASSYSGGSFRNEQYF
V: TRBV4-2; J: TRBJ2-5; CDR3: CASSQELRGETQYF
V: TRBV7-9; J: TRBJ2-4; CDR3: CASSPGFLAKNIQYF
V: TRBV5-1; J: TRBJ1-5; CDR3: CASSHDPEQPQHF
V: TRBV28; J: TRBJ2-7; CDR3: CASSGAGIHYEQYF
V: TRBV7-2; J: TRBJ1-2; CDR3: CASSLGPTANYGYTF
V: TRBV19; J: TRBJ1-2; CDR3: CASSTTYYGYTF
V: TRBV3-1; J: TRBJ2-7; CDR3: CASSQYGIVADRGTYEQYF
V: TRBV7-3; J: TRBJ2-7; CDR3: CASSLMGTGHYEQYF
V: TRBV7-9; J: TRBJ2-1; CDR3: CASSFRLAGPEDEQFF
V: TRBV6-1; J: TRBJ1-5; CDR3: CASGTRGGQNTQPQHF
V: TRBV7-6; J: TRBJ2-1; CDR3: CASSSGQAAYNEQFF
V: TRBV6-1; J: TRBJ2-7; CDR3: CASSLTGVREQYF
V: TRBV28; J: TRBJ2-3; CDR3: CASSLSIRDTQYF
V: TRBV5-1; J: TRBJ2-2; CDR3: CASSVPGTGELFF
V: TRBV3-1; J: TRBJ2-7; CDR3: CASSLQGASDEQYF
V: TRBV7-3; J: TRBJ2-3; CDR3: CASSSRGGSPDTQYF
V: TRBV2; J: TRBJ2-1; CDR3: CASSNRDRGYNEQFF
V: TRBV29-1; J: TRBJ1-3; CDR3: CSAWTAGNTIYF
V: TRBV27; J: TRBJ2-1; CDR3: CASSLWAGAPYNEQFF
V: TRBV14; J: TRBJ2-1; CDR3: CASSRDSSGGRNEQFF